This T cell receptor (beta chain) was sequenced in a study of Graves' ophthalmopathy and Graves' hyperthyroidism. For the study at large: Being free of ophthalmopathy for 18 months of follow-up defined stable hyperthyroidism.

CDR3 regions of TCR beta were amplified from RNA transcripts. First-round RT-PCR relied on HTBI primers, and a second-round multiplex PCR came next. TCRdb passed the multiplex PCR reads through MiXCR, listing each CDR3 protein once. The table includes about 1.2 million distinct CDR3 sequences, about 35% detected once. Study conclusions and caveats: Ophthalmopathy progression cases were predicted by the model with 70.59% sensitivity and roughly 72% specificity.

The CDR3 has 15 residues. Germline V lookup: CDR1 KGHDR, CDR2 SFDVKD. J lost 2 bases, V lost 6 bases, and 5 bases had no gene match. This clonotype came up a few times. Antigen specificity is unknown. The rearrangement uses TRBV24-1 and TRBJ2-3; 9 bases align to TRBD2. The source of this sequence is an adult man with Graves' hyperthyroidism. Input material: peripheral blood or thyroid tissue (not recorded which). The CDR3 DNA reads TGTGCCACCAGTTTGAGCGGGGGGCACACAGATACGCAGTATTTT. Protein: CATSLSGGHTDTQYF.